A few counts support the clone carrying this TCR beta chain. Its antigen remains unknown. Per germline, CDR1 MNHNY and CDR2 SVGAGI (reference sequence). The trim removed 5 bases at V and 10 bases at J, leaving 3 bases unmatched. The CDR3 runs to 13 residues. Alongside a J-beta primer mix, a sample-barcoded 5' primer served in a second PCR lasting roughly 7 to 11 cycles. Using its own MiXCR run on the 5' RACE reads, TCRdb lists one record per CDR3 protein. The sample lists hundreds of thousands of distinct CDR3 sequences; approximately 59% were seen once. This entry comes from a study of blood T cells in healthy people across ages. About the study: Template switching picked up about one barcoded beta molecule for each two T cells. Study observations and caveats: Both naive CD4+ cell counts and diversity were greater in long-lived donors than in aged donors.

The sequence came from a man aged 60-69 years in good health. Sequencing was carried out using blood. This sequence joins TRBV6-6 and TRBJ2-5; 14 bases map to TRBD2. The DNA for the CDR3 is TGTGCCAGCAGTCTCGGGACTAGCGGGGGCCAGTACTTC. Protein product: CASSLGTSGGQYF.